These 7 T cell receptor beta chains share one sample of origin, sequenced in a study of early T cells in non-severe SARS-CoV-2 infection. TCRdb independently ran MiXCR on the 5' RACE reads; one entry per CDR3 protein. The sample yields some 54,000 distinct CDR3 sequences, 8% to 10% seen once. The sequencing sample was made of whole blood. These receptor sequences come from an adult who was a healthcare worker with PCR-confirmed SARS-CoV-2 infection or an uninfected control (not recorded which).

This clonotype was seen a handful of times. The chain joins TRBV21-1 to TRBJ2-7; the DNA was not used to check the table's D call, TRBD2. TRBV21-1 is marked as a pseudogene. The CDR3 contains 14 residues. The CDR3 DNA sequence: TGTGCCAGCAGCACAACGAGGGTTTCCTACGAGCAGTACTTC. Translation gives CASSTTRVSYEQYF.

The sample holds many counts of this clonotype. The chain carries TRBV7-9 and TRBJ2-7; weak D call: TRBD1 (5 bases). Germline V lookup: CDR1 SEHNR, CDR2 FQNEAQ (reference sequence). This CDR3 region has 14 residues. The V end was cut by 4 bases, the J end by 6 bases, with 16 bases between. The CDR3 nucleotides are TGTGCCAGCAGCTCCCAGGGTGGGGTTCTCGAGCAGTACTTC. Encoded protein: CASSSQGGVLEQYF.

This clonotype has at least ten counts. The rearrangement joins TRBV4-2 to TRBJ1-2; 7 bases map to TRBD1. There are 15 residues in the CDR3. Looked up from germline, CDR1 is LGHNA and CDR2 is YNFKEQ. Germline trimming cut 4 bases from V and 4 bases from J; bases unmatched to any gene: 9. The CDR3 loop reads CASSPIRGDSYGYTF. CDR3 nucleotides: TGTGCCAGCAGCCCCATCCGCGGGGACAGCTATGGCTACACCTTC.

This clonotype showed up many times. The rearrangement links TRBV4-3 to TRBJ2-2; 7 bases agree with TRBD1. After removal of 3 bases from V and 7 bases from J, the junction contained 11 bases not matched to a gene. CDR3 length equals 16 residues. Germline CDR1 and CDR2: LGHNA and YSLEER. The CDR3 region is CASSQAYRQGDGELFF. The CDR3 bases are TGCGCCAGCAGCCAGGCCTACAGACAGGGTGACGGGGAGCTGTTTTTT.

This clonotype has more than one count but fewer than ten. The rearrangement uses TRBV10-3 and TRBJ2-3; D call uncertain. With 8 bases removed from V and 2 bases from J, the gap between germline ends came to 14 bases. This CDR3 region has 14 residues. CDR1 and CDR2 from the germline V gene are ENHRY and SYGVKD. The CDR3 DNA follows: TGTGCCATCCTGAGGTGGGGATACACAGATACGCAGTATTTT. Translated: CAILRWGYTDTQYF.

This clonotype was detected many times. For the CDR3, the DNA is TGTGCCAGCAGACGACTAGACCACGAGCAGTACTTC. This translates into CASRRLDHEQYF. The rearrangement links TRBV12-3 or TRBV12-4 to TRBJ2-7; possible D gene TRBD2, 6 bases. The CDR3 contains 12 residues. Deletions cut 6 bases from V and 5 bases from J, with 11 bases between.

This clonotype has only a few counts. The V gene is TRBV29-1, the J gene TRBJ2-6; tentatively, D is TRBD1 (5 bases). The CDR3 is 14 residues long. Germline loops: CDR1 SQVTM, CDR2 ANQGSEA. With 6 bases removed from V and 0 bases from J, the gap between germline ends came to 9 bases. As DNA, the CDR3 is TGCAGCGTCGCTGACAGCTCTGGGGCCAACGTCCTGACTTTC. Its translation is CSVADSSGANVLTF.